The source of this TCR beta chain is a study of control samples from healthy donors and cancer patients. The CDR3 has 13 amino acids. The V and J ends lost 5 bases and 1 base respectively, with 8 bases between them. Using immunoSEQ multiplex PCR, the repertoire was profiled, and TCRdb retains in-frame clones only, with some absent. The profile shows about 130,000 clones, about 95% of them singletons. This clone was found a few times. The chain is built from TRBV12-3 or TRBV12-4 and TRBJ1-2, with no clear D. Sequenced material: PBMCs. This clonotype was sampled from a man aged 55 to 69 with colorectal cancer. In DNA, the CDR3 is TGTGCCAGCAGTCTCCTTTATAACTATGGCTACACCTTC. Encoded protein: CASSLLYNYGYTF.